This entry lists 10 T cell receptor beta chains sequenced from one sample in a study of cytomegalovirus exposure and HLA in healthy donors. 13 Jbeta primers and 60 Vbeta primers were used for the PCR. The table came from immunoSEQ multiplex PCR; TCRdb's copy has only in-frame clones and leaves some out. The data contain about 60,000 clones, approximately 75% of them singletons. What was sequenced was PBMCs. The receptors derive from a woman aged 40-49 years in good health and CMV-seropositive.

A word on this clone: The junction shows a germline mismatch at one end, possibly a read error. Distinct nucleotide sequences in the sample also encode this CDR3. The V gene is TRBV4-1, the J gene TRBJ2-7, with 8 positions matching TRBD1. CDR3 size: 15 residues. Germline values: CDR1 MGHRA, CDR2 YSYEKL. CDR3 DNA: TGCGCCAGCAGCCAAGGCCGGGACAGGACCTACGAGCAGTACTTT. Its translation: CASSQGRDRTYEQYF.

CDR3 amino acids: CAWSRVRRGSFTGELFF. CDR3 coding DNA: TGTGCCTGGAGTCGTGTGAGGAGAGGAAGTTTTACCGGGGAGCTGTTTTTT. The rearrangement uses TRBV30 and TRBJ2-2, with D unresolved. Trimming cost V 2 bases and J 5 bases, with 21 bases left between them. This CDR3 contains 17 residues. CDR1 and CDR2 (germline): GTSNPN, SVGIG (reference sequence).

This clone appeared once. The V and J genes are TRBV6-6 and TRBJ1-1, with a weak D call TRBD1 (6 bases). The V end lost 4 bases, the J end lost 11 bases, and 11 bases lay between the germline ends. Germline V gene sequence: CDR1 MNHNY, CDR2 SVGAGI (reference sequence). This CDR3 comprises 11 residues. Written as DNA, the CDR3 is TGTGCCAGCAGTTTCACAGGGTTGGCTTTCTTT. It translates to CASSFTGLAFF.

The rearrangement links TRBV29-1 to TRBJ1-2; D remains ambiguous. CDR3 length: 11 amino acids. V dropped 4 bases and J dropped 6 bases, with 9 bases sitting between them. Germline CDR1 is SQVTM and CDR2 is ANQGSEA. CDR3 sequence reads: CSVGSRDGYTF. The CDR3 DNA reads as TGCAGCGTTGGGTCTCGGGATGGCTACACCTTC.

The chain links TRBV7-2 to TRBJ1-2, with 9 bases aligning to TRBD1. V shed 6 bases, J shed 4 bases, and the junction held 3 bases outside the gene matches. Germline V gives CDR1 SGHTA, CDR2 FQGNSA. The CDR3 totals 13 residues. The CDR3 region is CASSSGQGYGYTF. The CDR3 DNA sequence: TGTGCCAGCAGTTCGGGACAGGGCTATGGCTACACCTTC.

The rearrangement uses TRBV10-3 and TRBJ2-5; no clear D. Germline CDR1 and CDR2: ENHRY and SYGVKD. The germline V and J ends were trimmed by 0 bases and 5 bases, with 7 bases remaining between them. The CDR3 consists of 13 residues. In DNA form, the CDR3 reads TGTGCCATCAGTGAGTCGAGGATGGAGACCCAGTACTTC. Translated, it gives CAISESRMETQYF.

J is TRBJ1-5 and V is TRBV19; 7 positions agree with TRBD1. The V and J ends lost 5 bases and 2 bases, in that order; junction bases with no gene match: 6. The CDR3 sequence is 15 residues long. CDR1 and CDR2 from the germline V gene are LNHDA and SQIVND (reference sequence). CDR3 sequence: CASSPQGMGNQPQHF. The CDR3 DNA reads TGTGCCAGTAGTCCACAGGGGATGGGCAATCAGCCCCAGCATTTT.

The chain joins TRBV15 to TRBJ2-7; D uncertain. The germline V and J ends were trimmed by 0 bases and 4 bases, with 7 bases remaining between them. This CDR3 has 13 residues. Germline V gene data show CDR1 as LNHNV and CDR2 as YYDKDF (reference sequence). Here the CDR3 reads CATSRDPRYEQYF. CDR3 bases: TGTGCCACCAGCAGAGATCCTAGATACGAGCAGTACTTC. Full variable domain (outside the CDR3, taken from reference TRBV15 and TRBJ2-7): DAMVIQNPRYQVTQFGKPVTLSCSQTLNHNVMYWYQQKSSQAPKLLFHYYDKDFNNEADTPDNFQSRRPNTSFCFLDIRSPGLGDTAMYLCATSRDPRYEQYFGPGTRLTVT.

This clone was seen a handful of times. The identical CDR3 is also encoded by other nucleotide sequences in the sample. This chain joins TRBV7-9 and TRBJ2-7; unclear D gene. This CDR3 spans 16 amino acids. Germline CDR1 SEHNR, CDR2 FQNEAQ (reference sequence). Deletions cut 1 base from V and 4 bases from J, with 17 bases between. The CDR3 sequence: CASSLEQSQPAYEQYF. The DNA for the CDR3 is TGTGCCAGCAGCTTAGAGCAGTCACAGCCGGCATACGAGCAGTACTTC.

This clone has only a few counts. The gene calls are TRBV28 and TRBJ1-2; D not resolved. The CDR3 sequence is 11 residues long. Germline-derived CDR1 and CDR2 are MDHEN and SYDVKM. The germline V and J ends were trimmed by 8 bases and 2 bases, with 6 bases remaining between them. CDR3 residues: CASAVNYGYTF. CDR3 DNA: TGTGCCAGCGCAGTGAACTATGGCTACACCTTC.